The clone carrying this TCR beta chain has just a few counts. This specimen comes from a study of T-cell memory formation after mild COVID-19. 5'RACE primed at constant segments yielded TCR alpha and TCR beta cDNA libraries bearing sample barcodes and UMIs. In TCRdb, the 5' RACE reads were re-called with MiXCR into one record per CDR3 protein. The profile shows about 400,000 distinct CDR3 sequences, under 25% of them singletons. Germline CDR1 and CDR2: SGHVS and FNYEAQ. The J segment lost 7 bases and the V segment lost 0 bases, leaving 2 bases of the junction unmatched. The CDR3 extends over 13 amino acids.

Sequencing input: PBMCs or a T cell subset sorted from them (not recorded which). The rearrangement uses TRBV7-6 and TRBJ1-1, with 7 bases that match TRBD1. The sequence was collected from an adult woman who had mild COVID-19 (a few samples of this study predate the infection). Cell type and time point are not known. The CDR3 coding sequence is TGTGCCAGCAGCTTAGCGAGGACAGGTGAAGCTTTCTTT. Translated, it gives CASSLARTGEAFF.